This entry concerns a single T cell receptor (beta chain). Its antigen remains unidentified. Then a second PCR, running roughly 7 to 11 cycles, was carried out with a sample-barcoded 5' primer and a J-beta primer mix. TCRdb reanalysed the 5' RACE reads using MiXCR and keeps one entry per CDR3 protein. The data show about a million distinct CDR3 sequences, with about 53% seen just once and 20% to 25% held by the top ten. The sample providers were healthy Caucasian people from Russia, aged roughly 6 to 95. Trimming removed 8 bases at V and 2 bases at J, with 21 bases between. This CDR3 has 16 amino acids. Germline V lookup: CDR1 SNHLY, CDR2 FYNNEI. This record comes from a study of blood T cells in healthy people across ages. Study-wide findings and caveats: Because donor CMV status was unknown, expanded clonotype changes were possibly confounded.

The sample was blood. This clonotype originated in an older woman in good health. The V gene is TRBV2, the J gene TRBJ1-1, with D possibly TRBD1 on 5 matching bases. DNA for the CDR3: TGTGCCAGCTCCTCCCGGCGGGGGGGATTTAACACTGAAGCTTTCTTT. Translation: CASSSRRGGFNTEAFF.